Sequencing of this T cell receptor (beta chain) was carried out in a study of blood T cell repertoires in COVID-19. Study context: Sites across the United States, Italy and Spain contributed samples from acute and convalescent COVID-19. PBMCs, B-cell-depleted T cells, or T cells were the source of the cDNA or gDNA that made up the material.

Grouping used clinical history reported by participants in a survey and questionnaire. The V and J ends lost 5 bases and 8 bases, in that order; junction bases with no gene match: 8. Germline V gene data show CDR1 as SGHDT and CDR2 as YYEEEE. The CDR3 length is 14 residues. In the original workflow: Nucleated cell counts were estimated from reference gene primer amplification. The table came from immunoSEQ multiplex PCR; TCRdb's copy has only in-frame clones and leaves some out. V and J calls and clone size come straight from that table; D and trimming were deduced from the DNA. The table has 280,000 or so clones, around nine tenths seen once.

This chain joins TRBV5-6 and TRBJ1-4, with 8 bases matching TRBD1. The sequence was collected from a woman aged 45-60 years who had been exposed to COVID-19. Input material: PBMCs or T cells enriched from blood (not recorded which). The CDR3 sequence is CASRLTGAGEKLFF. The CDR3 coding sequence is TGTGCCAGCAGGTTGACAGGGGCCGGCGAAAAACTGTTTTTT.